This T cell receptor beta chain was identified during a study of vaccination effects on CD4 cells after COVID-19. General study findings and limits: Among infection- and vaccine-induced clones, marked clonal contraction occurred late after vaccination.

Germline V lookup: CDR1 SGDLS, CDR2 YYNGEE. The CDR3 runs to 12 residues. V was trimmed by 0 bases and J by 9 bases, leaving 9 bases between them. Clones were sequenced by immunoSEQ multiplex PCR, and TCRdb holds only the in-frame ones, with some missing. The table lists tens of thousands of clones, 80% to 90% of them singletons. Under the ViraFEST assay, PBMC were stimulated with viral peptide pools so that antigen-specific CD4+ T cells expanded. Sequencing was performed afterwards. Between days 9 and 11 of culture, CD4+ T cells were separated out. Negative nucleocapsid antibody tests before and after vaccination confirmed no previous SARS-CoV-2 infection. Researchers reported culturing approximately 1.8 million PBMC in each well, adding about 9.5 IU/ml IL-2 and about 10 ug/ml peptides. A half-volume exchange with IL-2 medium occurred on days 3 and 7. A remark on this clone: What it binds is not known.

This specimen was CD4+ T cells from PBMCs cultured with HCoV-229E spike peptides, taken before COVID-19 vaccination. This sequence joins TRBV9 and TRBJ1-1, with D possibly TRBD1 on 5 matching bases. This sequence originates from a human donor who received a COVID-19 vaccine. CDR3 sequence: CASSVDEGQAFF. CDR3 in DNA: TGTGCCAGCAGCGTAGATGAGGGGCAAGCTTTCTTT.